This is a list of T cell receptor beta chains from one sample in a study of blood T cells in healthy people across ages. TCRdb reanalysed the 5' RACE reads using MiXCR and keeps one entry per CDR3 protein. The sample contains about 2 million distinct CDR3 sequences, just under 50% of which appear only once. Material for sequencing was blood. These receptors were collected from a woman in her forties in good health. Both conserved end residues are part of each CDR3. The D gene is left open where the match is weak. A row's size may be missing; if present it is once, few, many or a size class.

>many|TRBJ2-7|TRBV20-1|TRBD2
TGCAGTGCTAGTCGGCGATCTAGCGGGGGAAGGGAGCAGTACTTC
CSASRRSSGGREQYF
>NA|TRBJ2-5|TRBV3-1|NA
TGTGCCAGCAGCCAAGATCGGGAGCGCCAGCAAGAGACCCAGTACTTC
CASSQDRERQQETQYF
>NA|TRBJ2-5|TRBV29-1|NA
TGCAGCGTGGAGGGACTGCGGCAAGAGACCCAGTACTTC
CSVEGLRQETQYF
>few|TRBJ1-2|TRBV5-1|NA
TGCGCCAGCAGCTTGGGAACGACGGGAAACTATGGCTACACCTTC
CASSLGTTGNYGYTF
>NA|TRBJ2-5|TRBV9|TRBD1
TGTGCCAGCAGCGGGGGGCGCAGGGGGTTCCAAGAGACCCAGTACTTC
CASSGGRRGFQETQYF
>NA|TRBJ2-5|TRBV4-1|TRBD2
TGCGCCAGCAGCCAAAGGGGCGGGGGGGCCCAAGAGACCCAGTACTTC
CASSQRGGGAQETQYF
>NA|TRBJ2-3|TRBV7-2|TRBD2
TGTGCCAGCAGCCCTCGACTAGCGGGGGGGCGGTCAGATACGCAGTATTTT
CASSPRLAGGRSDTQYF
>NA|TRBJ2-5|TRBV11-2|NA
TGTGCCAGCAGCTTAGGCCCGGAGGGATGGGAGACCCAGTACTTC
CASSLGPEGWETQYF
>NA|TRBJ1-6|TRBV6-6|TRBD1
TGTGCCAGCAAATGGGACAGGGTTAATTCACCCCTCCACTTT
CASKWDRVNSPLHF
>few|TRBJ2-3|TRBV3-1|NA
TGTGCCAGCAGCCAAGATCTAGTCGCAGATACGCAGTATTTT
CASSQDLVADTQYF
>NA|TRBJ2-3|TRBV6-2/TRBV6-3|TRBD2
TGTGCCAGCAGAGTCCTTAGCGGGGGGTTAGATACGCAGTATTTT
CASRVLSGGLDTQYF
>NA|TRBJ1-2|TRBV20-1|NA
TGCAGTGCTAGTTCCGGGACTCCCTCCCCCCCTAACTATGGCTACACCTTC
CSASSGTPSPPNYGYTF
>NA|TRBJ2-5|TRBV15|NA
TGTGCCACCAGCATTCGAAGTGGACAGACCCAGTACTTC
CATSIRSGQTQYF
>NA|TRBJ1-2|TRBV20-1|NA
TGCAGTGCTACCCGACACCAGCTGGGGTATGGCTACACCTTC
CSATRHQLGYGYTF
>NA|TRBJ1-2|TRBV6-5|TRBD1
TGTGCCAGCAGCACTACAGGGGCCGGTAACTATGGCTACACCTTC
CASSTTGAGNYGYTF
>NA|TRBJ2-7|TRBV4-1|NA
TGCGCCAGCAGCCAACGTCCCCGGGGGCAAACCTACGAGCAGTACTTC
CASSQRPRGQTYEQYF
>NA|TRBJ2-1|TRBV7-6|NA
TGTGCCAGCAGCTTGGGCGCTAACCCCAATGAGCAGTTCTTC
CASSLGANPNEQFF
>NA|TRBJ2-3|TRBV28|NA
TGTGCCAGCAGTCTGGACAGTGTCACAGATACGCAGTATTTT
CASSLDSVTDTQYF
>NA|TRBJ2-7|TRBV2|TRBD2
TGTGCCAGCAGTGAAAAAGCGGGGTTCTACGAGCAGTACTTC
CASSEKAGFYEQYF
>NA|TRBJ2-1|TRBV12-3/TRBV12-4|NA
TGTGCCAGCAGACTCCTCCGGGACCTCAAGATAGGTGAGCAGTTCTTC
CASRLLRDLKIGEQFF
>NA|TRBJ2-5|TRBV20-1|NA
TGCAGTGCTAGAGACGGGACAAAAGAGACCCAGTACTTC
CSARDGTKETQYF
>NA|TRBJ1-5|TRBV18|NA
TGTGCCAGCTCACCACCAGGTTCTACTCATCAGCCCCAGCATTTT
CASSPPGSTHQPQHF
>NA|TRBJ1-5|TRBV25-1|NA
TGTGCCAGCAGTGGGGGACTGTTCAATCAGCCCCAGCATTTT
CASSGGLFNQPQHF
>NA|TRBJ2-3|TRBV27|TRBD2
TGTGCCAGCAGTTTAACGGGACTAAAAACGATCACAGATACGCAGTATTTT
CASSLTGLKTITDTQYF